What follows is one T cell receptor beta chain and its context. The data were obtained in a study of shared clonotypes between healthy human individuals. Generated by immunoSEQ multiplex PCR, the TCRdb table keeps only in-frame clones and is missing some. The sample carries hundreds of thousands of clones, less than 85% recorded once. Material: memory CD4+ T cells sorted from blood. Subset described: CD45RA-negative fraction. This sequence was found in a woman aged 25 to 45 in good health.

CDR3: CASSSGQTFTDTQYF. The DNA for the CDR3 is TGTGCCAGCAGCTCGGGACAGACTTTCACAGATACGCAGTATTTT. The J gene is TRBJ2-3, the V gene TRBV7-8; TRBD1 matches at 7 bases. Trimming took 4 bases from V and 2 from J; bases not matched to a gene: 6. Per germline, CDR1 SGHVS and CDR2 FQNEAQ. This CDR3 spans 15 amino acids.